This TCR beta chain is from a study of blood T cell repertoires in COVID-19. Looking at the study overall: The United States, Italy and Spain were the sources of the acute and convalescent COVID-19 samples. From T cells, B-cell-depleted T cells, or PBMCs came the material, which was cDNA or gDNA.

In germline, CDR1 is SGHTA, CDR2 FQGNSA. This CDR3 contains 13 residues. The V gene lost 5 bases and the J gene lost 6 bases, with 14 bases spanning the gap. Methods used by the authors: Amplified reference gene primers provided the basis for estimating nucleated cell counts. The method was immunoSEQ multiplex PCR; TCRdb's version includes in-frame clones alone and lacks a portion of them. From that table come the V and J calls and clone size; the DNA was used to work out D and trimming. The sample includes under 250,000 clones, around nine tenths of them seen just once. Sequencing used peripheral blood. The genes are TRBV7-2 and TRBJ2-7; no clear D gene. This sequence was found in a woman in her fifties or sixties who had recovered from COVID-19. The CDR3 spells CASSPLTRLEQYF. The DNA of the CDR3 is TGTGCCAGCAGCCCCCTTACTCGCCTCGAGCAGTACTTC.